The 18 T cell receptor beta chains given below trace back to one sample, sequenced in a study of CD8+ T cells in alopecia areata. Isolated RNA was reverse transcribed into cDNA used as the sequencing template. TCRdb's copy holds only in-frame clones and misses some; the assay was immunoSEQ multiplex PCR. The sample lists approximately 150,000 clones, about 70% occurring once. The sequencing here drew on CD8+ T cells sorted from blood, taken at week 0. These TCRs come from a human donor with alopecia areata.

The J gene is TRBJ2-7, the V gene TRBV15; TRBD1 matches 7 bases. CDR1 is LNHNV, CDR2 YYDKDF, per germline (reference sequence). CDR3 length: 14 amino acids. V was clipped by 8 bases and J by 0 bases; unmatched bases: 7. The CDR3 loop reads CATAEPGGSYEQYF. Here the CDR3 DNA reads TGTGCCACCGCGGAGCCAGGGGGCTCCTACGAGCAGTACTTC.

The chain uses TRBV25-1 and TRBJ2-2; D ambiguous. The V end was cut by 3 bases, the J end by 7 bases, with 3 bases between. Per the germline V gene, CDR1 is MGHDK and CDR2 is SYGVNS. There are 11 residues in the CDR3. As DNA, the CDR3 is TGTGCCAGCAGTGAGGTCGGGGAGCTGTTTTTT. This encodes CASSEVGELFF.

Concerning this clone: In the same sample, other DNA sequences code for this CDR3. The chain employs TRBV7-9 and TRBJ1-1; D remains ambiguous. The germline V and J ends were trimmed by 1 base and 6 bases, with 6 bases remaining between them. This CDR3 comprises 12 residues. Germline-derived CDR1 and CDR2 are SEHNR and FQNEAQ (reference sequence). CDR3 loop: CASSLGVPEAFF. The CDR3 DNA is TGTGCCAGCAGCTTAGGAGTACCTGAAGCTTTCTTT.

This chain uses TRBV29-1 with TRBJ1-1, with D hard to call. Looked up from germline, CDR1 is SQVTM and CDR2 is ANQGSEA. Trimming removed 3 bases at V and 6 bases at J, with 14 bases between. The CDR3 is made up of 13 amino acids. This chain's CDR3 is CSVEHGLFAEAFF. CDR3 DNA: TGCAGCGTTGAGCATGGGCTATTTGCTGAAGCTTTCTTT.

In its sample, this clone was seen once. The J gene is TRBJ2-7, the V gene TRBV4-1; TRBD1 matches 7 bases. V gave up 0 bases and J gave up 6 bases; unmatched junction bases: 2. This CDR3 spans 13 amino acids. Germline assignment: CDR1 MGHRA and CDR2 YSYEKL. CDR3 coding DNA: TGCGCCAGCAGCCAAGATCAGGGGGTCGAGCAGTACTTC. It is translated as CASSQDQGVEQYF.

This rearrangement joins TRBV29-1 to TRBJ1-5, with TRBD1 identical over 8 bases. CDR1 is SQVTM, CDR2 ANQGSEA, per germline. V shed 4 bases, J shed 5 bases, and the junction held 10 bases outside the gene matches. The CDR3 totals 15 residues. DNA for the CDR3: TGCAGCGTTGTTTTGCAGGGGGCGGTAGATCAGCCCCAGCATTTT. It translates to CSVVLQGAVDQPQHF.

This chain connects TRBV30 to TRBJ1-5; D gene ambiguous. Germline loops: CDR1 GTSNPN, CDR2 SVGIG (reference sequence). Between the trimmed V and J ends, which lost 0 bases and 6 bases, there was a span of 15 bases. The CDR3 sequence is 15 residues long. In DNA, the CDR3 is TGTGCCTGGAGTGTGGGGAATTTGGGAGGTCAGCCCCAGCATTTT. This gives the protein CAWSVGNLGGQPQHF.

The CDR3 region has the DNA TGCGCCAGCAGCTATGGGGACACCATATATTTT. This codes for CASSYGDTIYF. The chain is built from TRBV5-1 and TRBJ1-3, with D hard to call. There are 11 residues in the CDR3. In germline, CDR1 is SGHRS, CDR2 YFSETQ. Trimming cost V 3 bases and J 8 bases, with 6 bases left between them.

The J gene is TRBJ1-1, the V gene TRBV6-5; D not certain. Germline loops: CDR1 MNHEY, CDR2 SVGAGI. The CDR3 has 13 residues. V dropped 6 bases and J dropped 0 bases, with 8 bases sitting between them. The CDR3 protein is CASSPVVNTEAFF. CDR3 nucleotide sequence: TGTGCCAGCAGCCCAGTAGTGAACACTGAAGCTTTCTTT.

The chain joins TRBV27 to TRBJ2-3; 9 bases map to TRBD1. This CDR3 is built from 16 residues. CDR1 and CDR2 from the germline V gene are MNHEY and SMNVEV (reference sequence). V trimming: 4 bases; J trimming: 8 bases; junction bases outside the gene matches: 13. The CDR3 coding sequence is TGTGCCAGCAGTTCCTTAAGGACAGGGGATGTTCCTACGCAGTATTTT. This sequence encodes CASSSLRTGDVPTQYF.

The gene calls are TRBV29-1 and TRBJ1-2; maybe TRBD1 (6 bases). The CDR3 is made up of 13 amino acids. CDR1 is SQVTM, CDR2 ANQGSEA, per germline. Deletions cut 5 bases from V and 6 bases from J, with 16 bases between. The CDR3 sequence is CSVRQWAGDGYTF. CDR3 DNA: TGCAGCGTTCGCCAGTGGGCAGGGGATGGCTACACCTTC.

The rearrangement links TRBV6-1 to TRBJ1-1; the D gene is possibly TRBD1 (5 bases). Trimming stripped 4 bases from V and 4 bases from J, with 16 bases between. This CDR3 is 15 amino acids long. From germline, CDR1 is MNHNS and CDR2 SASEGT. The CDR3, as DNA: TGTGCCAGCAGTGTCTCTCAGGGTATCGGCACTGAAGCTTTCTTT. Protein sequence: CASSVSQGIGTEAFF.

The J gene is TRBJ2-2, the V gene TRBV9, with TRBD1 matching 9 bases. Germline values: CDR1 SGDLS, CDR2 YYNGEE. The CDR3 contains 17 residues. Trimming cost V 3 bases and J 4 bases; bases outside gene matches: 10. The CDR3 nucleotides read TGTGCCAGCAGCGACACTTCCGGGACAGGGTCCACCGGGGAGCTGTTTTTT. This gives the protein CASSDTSGTGSTGELFF. The entire variable domain, with the rest obtained from reference TRBV9 and TRBJ2-2, is as follows: DSGVTQTPKHLITATGQRVTLRCSPRSGDLSVYWYQQSLDQGLQFLIQYYNGEERAKGNILERFSAQQFPDLHSELNLSSLELGDSALYFCASSDTSGTGSTGELFFGEGSRLTVL.

This chain uses TRBV9 with TRBJ1-2; D gene uncertain. Deletions cut 3 bases from V and 7 bases from J, with 10 bases between. Germline V gene lookup returns CDR1 SGDLS and CDR2 YYNGEE. The CDR3 is 12 residues long. CDR3 DNA: TGTGCCAGCAGCGCCCGGGCCAGTGGCTACACCTTC. Residues: CASSARASGYTF.

V and J are TRBV29-1 and TRBJ1-2; the D is unclear. V was cut by 6 bases and J by 0 bases, with 14 bases left in between. Germline V gene sequence: CDR1 SQVTM, CDR2 ANQGSEA. This CDR3 is built from 14 residues. As DNA, the CDR3 is TGCAGCGTGATCGAAGACACCACTAACTATGGCTACACCTTC. Residues: CSVIEDTTNYGYTF.

The genes are TRBV7-3 and TRBJ2-7; 7 bases are shared with TRBD2. The CDR3 totals 16 residues. CDR1 and CDR2 from the germline V gene are SGHTA and FQGTGA. V gave up 4 bases and J gave up 2 bases; unmatched junction bases: 11. The CDR3 sequence: CASSYGTGTIAYEQYF. The CDR3 DNA follows: TGTGCCAGCAGCTACGGGACGGGGACTATAGCCTACGAGCAGTACTTC.

The V and J genes are TRBV15 and TRBJ1-1; no firm D call. This CDR3 spans 16 amino acids. In germline, CDR1 is LNHNV, CDR2 YYDKDF (reference sequence). The germline V and J ends were trimmed by 0 bases and 1 base, with 12 bases remaining between them. The CDR3 is CATSRDIPSGNTEAFF. CDR3 DNA sequence: TGTGCCACCAGCAGAGATATCCCGAGTGGGAACACTGAAGCTTTCTTT.

The rearrangement joins TRBV6-4 to TRBJ2-3; 9 bases map to TRBD2. Trimming at V came to 0 bases and at J to 5 bases, leaving 3 bases not matched to a gene. CDR1 is MRHNA and CDR2 is SNTAGT in the germline V gene. This CDR3 is built from 15 residues. The CDR3 DNA reads TGTGCCAGCAGTGACTCGGCGGGGGGGCAAGATACGCAGTATTTT. As protein: CASSDSAGGQDTQYF.